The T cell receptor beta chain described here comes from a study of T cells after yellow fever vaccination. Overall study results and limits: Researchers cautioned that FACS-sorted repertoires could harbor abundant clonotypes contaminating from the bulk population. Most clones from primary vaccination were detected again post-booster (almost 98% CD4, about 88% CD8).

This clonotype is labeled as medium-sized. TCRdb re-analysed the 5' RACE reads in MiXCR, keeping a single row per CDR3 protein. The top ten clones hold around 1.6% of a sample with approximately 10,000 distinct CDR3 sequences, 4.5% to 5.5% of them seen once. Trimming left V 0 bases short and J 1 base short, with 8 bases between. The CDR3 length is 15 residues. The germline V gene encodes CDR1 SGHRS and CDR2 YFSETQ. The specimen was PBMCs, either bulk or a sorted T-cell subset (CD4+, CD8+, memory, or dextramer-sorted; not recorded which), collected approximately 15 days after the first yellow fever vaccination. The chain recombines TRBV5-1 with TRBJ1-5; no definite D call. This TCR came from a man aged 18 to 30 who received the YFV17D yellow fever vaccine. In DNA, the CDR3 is TGCGCCAGCAGCTTGGTTGCGGGGAGCAATCAGCCCCAGCATTTT. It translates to CASSLVAGSNQPQHF. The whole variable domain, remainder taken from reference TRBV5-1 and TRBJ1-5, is KAGVTQTPRYLIKTRGQQVTLSCSPISGHRSVSWYQQTPGQGLQFLFEYFSETQRNKGNFPGRFSGRQFSNSRSEMNVSTLELGDSALYLCASSLVAGSNQPQHFGDGTRLSIL.